A selection of T cell receptor beta chains follows, all from one sample in a study of regulatory T cells in long-lasting Graves disease. TCRdb used MiXCR to reprocess the multiplex PCR reads, holding one entry per CDR3 protein. The sample lists approximately 210,000 distinct CDR3 sequences; 15% to 20% were seen once. The sequences come from peripheral blood mononuclear cells (PBMCs), collected at new diagnosis, from a patient treated with antithyroid drugs. These receptors were taken from a female donor with Graves disease. Both conserved end residues are part of each CDR3. The D gene is left open where the match is weak. Not every row has a clone size; where given, it reads once, few, many or a size class.

TRBD2	TRBJ2-2	TRBV19	many	CASSIVLAGADTGELFF	TGTGCCAGTAGTATAGTACTAGCGGGAGCGGACACCGGGGAGCTGTTTTTT
NA	TRBJ1-4	TRBV12-3/TRBV12-4	many	CASSLSGAREKLFF	TGTGCCAGCAGTTTATCAGGGGCAAGGGAAAAACTGTTTTTT
NA	TRBJ1-1	TRBV19	many	CASSKPSAGNTEAFF	TGTGCCAGTAGTAAACCCTCGGCGGGGAACACTGAAGCTTTCTTT
TRBD2	TRBJ2-1	TRBV7-9	NA	CATQSSGRASNEQFF	TGTGCCACCCAGTCCAGCGGGAGGGCCTCCAATGAGCAGTTCTTC
NA	TRBJ1-5	TRBV29-1	many	CSVEGQPNQPQHF	TGCAGCGTTGAAGGACAACCCAATCAGCCCCAGCATTTT
TRBD2	TRBJ2-1	TRBV6-2/TRBV6-3	many	CASSYEAGVINEQFF	TGTGCCAGCAGTTATGAGGCGGGAGTTATCAATGAGCAGTTCTTC
NA	TRBJ1-2	TRBV28	many	CASSPGVPRYGYTF	TGTGCCAGCTCTCCCGGGGTACCCCGCTATGGCTACACCTTC
NA	TRBJ2-7	TRBV27	many	CASSLESGYPYEQYF	TGTGCCAGCAGTTTAGAGAGCGGGTACCCCTACGAGCAGTACTTC
NA	TRBJ2-1	TRBV6-2/TRBV6-3	many	CASSYWADHNEQFF	TGTGCCAGCAGTTACTGGGCGGACCACAATGAGCAGTTCTTC
NA	TRBJ1-6	TRBV28	many	CASTGEASPLHF	TGTGCCAGCACCGGGGAGGCTTCACCCCTCCACTTT
NA	TRBJ1-1	TRBV12-3/TRBV12-4	NA	CASGEHLNTEAFF	TGTGCCAGCGGAGAACACCTGAACACTGAAGCTTTCTTT
NA	TRBJ1-1	TRBV19	NA	CASSPPPRNTEAFF	TGTGCCAGTAGTCCTCCACCGAGGAACACTGAAGCTTTCTTT
NA	TRBJ1-1	TRBV20-1	many	CSARRAPGGEAFF	TGCAGTGCCCGAAGGGCCCCCGGAGGTGAAGCTTTCTTT
TRBD2	TRBJ2-1	TRBV28	many	CASRAGGPKNEQFF	TGTGCCAGCAGGGCGGGAGGGCCAAAGAATGAGCAGTTCTTC
NA	TRBJ2-7	TRBV12-3/TRBV12-4	many	CASNPSRKGEQYF	TGTGCCAGCAACCCAAGTCGGAAGGGCGAGCAGTACTTC
NA	TRBJ2-5	TRBV12-3/TRBV12-4	many	CASSLWGGETQYF	TGTGCCAGCAGTTTATGGGGTGGGGAGACCCAGTACTTC
TRBD1	TRBJ1-1	TRBV7-8	many	CASSLAGQGAFANTEAFF	TGTGCCAGCAGCTTAGCGGGACAGGGGGCGTTTGCGAACACTGAAGCTTTCTTT
TRBD2	TRBJ2-7	TRBV28	many	CASSGGRVHEQYF	TGTGCCAGCAGCGGCGGGAGGGTCCACGAGCAGTACTTC
TRBD2	TRBJ2-5	TRBV20-1	many	CSAKPGLASETQYF	TGCAGTGCTAAGCCGGGACTAGCTTCGGAGACCCAGTACTTC
NA	TRBJ1-2	TRBV5-1	NA	CASSLAGNAGYTF	TGCGCCAGCAGCTTGGCCGGGAATGCTGGCTACACCTTC
NA	TRBJ2-1	TRBV14	many	CASSQDPTRGKDEQFF	TGTGCCAGCAGCCAAGATCCGACTAGAGGGAAGGATGAGCAGTTCTTC
NA	TRBJ1-1	TRBV15	many	CATSRDLILTNTEAFF	TGTGCCACCAGCAGAGATCTTATACTGACGAACACTGAAGCTTTCTTT
TRBD2	TRBJ2-1	TRBV24-1	many	CATSDRSGRASYNEQFF	TGTGCCACCAGTGACCGTAGCGGGAGGGCCTCCTACAATGAGCAGTTCTTC
TRBD1	TRBJ1-2	TRBV2	many	CASTGTEYYGYTF	TGTGCCAGCACCGGGACAGAATACTATGGCTACACCTTC
TRBD2	TRBJ2-3	TRBV30	many	CASTPGLAASTDTQYF	TGTGCCTCGACCCCGGGACTAGCGGCTAGCACAGATACGCAGTATTTT
NA	TRBJ2-2	TRBV12-3/TRBV12-4	NA	CASSQASGWATGELFF	TGTGCCAGCAGCCAAGCCAGCGGGTGGGCCACCGGGGAGCTGTTTTTT
NA	TRBJ2-5	TRBV12-3/TRBV12-4	many	CASSLGTSGKTQYF	TGTGCCAGCAGTTTGGGGACATCCGGAAAGACCCAGTACTTC
NA	TRBJ2-2	TRBV15	NA	CATSRDLGYAGELFF	TGTGCCACCAGCAGAGATCTAGGCTACGCCGGGGAGCTGTTTTTT
NA	TRBJ1-1	TRBV6-1	many	CASSGLGGRVGDTEAFF	TGTGCCAGCAGTGGACTCGGGGGGCGCGTTGGGGACACTGAAGCTTTCTTT
NA	TRBJ2-3	TRBV7-2	many	CASRPGRYPDTQYF	TGTGCCAGCAGGCCGGGACGGTACCCAGATACGCAGTATTTT
NA	TRBJ2-7	TRBV7-9	many	CASSPTRGGSLDEQYF	TGTGCCAGCAGCCCTACAAGAGGGGGGAGTCTAGACGAGCAGTACTTC
TRBD1	TRBJ1-1	TRBV19	many	CACGTGLLNTEAFF	TGTGCCTGCGGGACAGGGCTGCTTAACACTGAAGCTTTCTTT
TRBD2	TRBJ2-7	TRBV5-5	many	CASSLVAGMGEQYF	TGTGCCAGCAGCTTGGTAGCGGGTATGGGCGAGCAGTACTTC
NA	TRBJ1-1	TRBV10-2	many	CASSESIAAVNTEAFF	TGCGCCAGCAGTGAGTCGATTGCAGCAGTGAACACTGAAGCTTTCTTT
TRBD1	TRBJ1-2	TRBV19	many	CASSSTGTGGIYGYTF	TGTGCCAGTAGTTCGACCGGGACAGGAGGGATCTATGGCTACACCTTC
TRBD2	TRBJ2-2	TRBV27	many	CASSLKAGGPVTGELFF	TGTGCCAGCAGTTTAAAAGCGGGAGGGCCGGTCACCGGGGAGCTGTTTTTT
NA	TRBJ2-5	TRBV2	NA	CASSERRGNQETQYF	TGTGCCAGCAGTGAACGAAGGGGGAACCAAGAGACCCAGTACTTC
NA	TRBJ1-1	TRBV12-3/TRBV12-4	NA	CASSQDRLVSSNTEAFF	TGTGCCAGCAGTCAAGACAGATTAGTTTCTTCGAACACTGAAGCTTTCTTT
TRBD1	TRBJ1-5	TRBV6-1	many	CASRPDRDPNSNQPQHF	TGTGCCAGCAGACCCGACAGGGATCCTAATAGCAATCAGCCCCAGCATTTT
NA	TRBJ2-4	TRBV11-2	many	CASSFAGLATLNIQYF	TGTGCCAGCAGCTTTGCGGGGCTGGCGACATTAAACATTCAGTACTTC